This note documents a single T cell receptor (beta chain) sequence. Its antigen is not identified. This entry is derived from a study of shared clonotypes between healthy human individuals. Trimming took 6 bases from V and 2 from J; bases not matched to a gene: 13. CDR3 size: 18 residues. Germline V gene data show CDR1 as MDHEN and CDR2 as SYDVKM. Study results and limitations: Incomplete sequencing of sorted subsets was indicated by rarefaction despite large depth.

The authors divided CD4+ cells into CD45RA+ naive and CD45RA-negative memory subsets. Data came from immunoSEQ multiplex PCR; TCRdb stores just in-frame clones and leaves some out. The data hold about 680,000 clones, with under 80% observed a single time. Sequenced: memory CD4+ T cells sorted from blood. The subset is: CD45RA-negative fraction. This TCR derives from a woman in her 30s in good health. The chain carries TRBV28 and TRBJ2-6; 7 bases are shared with TRBD1. Here the CDR3 DNA reads TGTGCCAGCAGCACCCCCCGGACAGGTTTGGCTGGGGCCAACGTCCTGACTTTC. Translating it yields CASSTPRTGLAGANVLTF.